The 10 T cell receptor beta chains below were found in one sample sequenced in a study of T cell changes during pregnancy in multiple sclerosis. Data came from immunoSEQ multiplex PCR; TCRdb stores just in-frame clones and leaves some out. The sample lists about 59,000 clones, 85% to 95% seen once, with less than 3.5% in the top ten. The source material was CD8+ T cells from peripheral blood mononuclear cells, sampled in the third trimester of pregnancy. All receptors derive from a female donor with multiple sclerosis, enrolled in a pregnancy study.

The J gene is TRBJ2-1, the V gene TRBV19; D perhaps matches TRBD2 (5 bases). Germline CDR1 is LNHDA and CDR2 is SQIVND (reference sequence). Trimming took 9 bases from V and 7 from J, leaving 10 bases between them. The CDR3 is made up of 11 amino acids. CDR3 DNA: TGTGCCAGCCCCGAGGGTAATGAGCAGTTCTTC. Translated, it gives CASPEGNEQFF.

The chain uses TRBV27 and TRBJ1-4; tentatively, D is TRBD1 (5 bases). This CDR3 region has 16 residues. V lost 3 bases, J lost 0 bases, and 11 bases lay in between. Germline CDR1 reads MNHEY; CDR2 reads SMNVEV (reference sequence). Here the CDR3 DNA reads TGTGCCAGCAGTTTCGCGGGGGGACCAACTAATGAAAAACTGTTTTTT. Residues: CASSFAGGPTNEKLFF.

The J gene is TRBJ2-7, the V gene TRBV13, with 7 nucleotides matching TRBD1. The V gene's germline CDR1 is PRHDT and CDR2 FYEKMQ (reference sequence). V shed 4 bases, J shed 2 bases, and the junction held 8 bases outside the gene matches. The CDR3 contains 15 residues. CDR3 DNA sequence: TGTGCCAGCAGCTCACGGGACAGCCAAGCCTACGAGCAGTACTTC. Amino acid sequence: CASSSRDSQAYEQYF.

V and J are TRBV9 and TRBJ1-5; D is undetermined. This CDR3 is 14 amino acids long. Germline V CDR1 and CDR2: SGDLS, YYNGEE. V shed 0 bases and J shed 3 bases, with 7 bases lying between them. The CDR3 bases are TGTGCCAGCAGCGTAGGGTCAGACAATCAGCCCCAGCATTTT. This codes for CASSVGSDNQPQHF.

The V gene is TRBV7-8, the J gene TRBJ2-3, with TRBD2 identical over 11 bases. CDR3 length: 18 residues. With V trimmed by 3 bases and J by 0 bases, 8 bases remained unmatched. Germline V lookup: CDR1 SGHVS, CDR2 FQNEAQ. CDR3 sequence: CASSFIAGGTTSTDTQYF. The CDR3 DNA is TGTGCCAGCAGCTTTATAGCGGGAGGGACGACTAGCACAGATACGCAGTATTTT.

In nucleotides, the CDR3 is TGTGCCAGCAGCATACTTACCGGGACAGGGAACACTGAAGCTTTCTTT. This codes for CASSILTGTGNTEAFF. The chain uses TRBV9 and TRBJ1-1; TRBD1 aligns across 8 bases. CDR1 and CDR2 (germline): SGDLS, YYNGEE. The CDR3 is 16 residues long. The V and J ends lost 4 bases and 1 base, in that order; junction bases with no gene match: 9.

The rearrangement uses TRBV19 and TRBJ1-2; D remains ambiguous. V was trimmed by 6 bases and J by 0 bases, leaving 17 bases between them. The CDR3 is 16 amino acids. Per the germline V gene, CDR1 is LNHDA and CDR2 is SQIVND (reference sequence). The CDR3 region has the DNA TGTGCCAGTAGCCGCAGCTACCCTGAGGCTAACTATGGCTACACCTTC. This translates into CASSRSYPEANYGYTF.

The chain links TRBV10-2 to TRBJ2-3; no reliable D call. Trimming pared 7 bases from V and 3 bases from J, leaving 14 bases between. Germline loops: CDR1 WSHSY, CDR2 SAAADI. The CDR3 runs 14 residues. CDR3 in DNA: TGCGCCAGCACCTCCCTTACTTTAACAGATACGCAGTATTTT. Translated: CASTSLTLTDTQYF.

The rearrangement uses TRBV7-8 and TRBJ2-5; D possibly corresponds to TRBD2 (6 bases). Per germline, CDR1 SGHVS and CDR2 FQNEAQ. This CDR3 has 15 amino acids. The ends were cut back, 3 bases at V and 5 bases at J, with 16 bases in the middle. CDR3 sequence reads: CASSFIGQDYETQYF. CDR3 DNA sequence: TGTGCCAGCAGCTTTATAGGGCAGGACTATGAGACCCAGTACTTC.

The chain joins TRBV19 to TRBJ2-1, with TRBD2 matching 9 bases. The trim removed 1 base at V and 7 bases at J, leaving 5 bases unmatched. Germline loops: CDR1 LNHDA, CDR2 SQIVND (reference sequence). This CDR3 has 15 amino acids. CDR3 sequence (DNA): TGTGCCAGTAGTATAGCGTCCCTAGCGGGAAATGAGCAGTTCTTC. It codes for CASSIASLAGNEQFF.